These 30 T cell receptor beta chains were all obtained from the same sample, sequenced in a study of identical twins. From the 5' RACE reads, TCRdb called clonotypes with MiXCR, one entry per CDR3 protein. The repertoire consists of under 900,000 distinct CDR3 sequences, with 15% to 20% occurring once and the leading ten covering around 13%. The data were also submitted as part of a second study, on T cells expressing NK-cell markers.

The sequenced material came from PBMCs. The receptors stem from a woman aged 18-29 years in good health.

Here the CDR3 DNA reads TGTGCCAGCAGTTTATTTTCGACTAGCGGGTATTACGAGCAGTACTTC. This encodes CASSLFSTSGYYEQYF. The V and J genes are TRBV27 and TRBJ2-7; 10 bases align to TRBD2. The CDR3 is 16 amino acids. With 1 base clipped from V and 4 bases from J, the junction kept 7 bases outside the gene matches. Germline V gene lookup returns CDR1 MNHEY and CDR2 SMNVEV (reference sequence).

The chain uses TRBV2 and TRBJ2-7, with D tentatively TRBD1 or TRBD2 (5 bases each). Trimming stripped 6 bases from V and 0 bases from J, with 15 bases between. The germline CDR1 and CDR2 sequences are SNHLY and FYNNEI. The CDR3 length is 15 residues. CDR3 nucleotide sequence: TGTGCCAGCAGCCTAAGCCGAGGGGTCTCCTACGAGCAGTACTTC. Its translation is CASSLSRGVSYEQYF.

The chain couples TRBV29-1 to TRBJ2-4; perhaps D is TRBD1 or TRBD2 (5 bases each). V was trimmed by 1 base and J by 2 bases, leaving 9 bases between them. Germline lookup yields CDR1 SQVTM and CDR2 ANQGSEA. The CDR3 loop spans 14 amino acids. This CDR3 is CSVEGDASKNIQYF. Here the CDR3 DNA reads TGCAGCGTTGAAGGGGACGCCTCCAAAAACATTCAGTACTTC.

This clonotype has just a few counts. The CDR3 coding sequence is TGTGCCAGCAGTAATTGGGGATTGAACACTGAAGCTTTCTTT. Translating it yields CASSNWGLNTEAFF. The rearrangement joins TRBV6-1 to TRBJ1-1; no firm D call. This CDR3 region has 14 residues. Germline V gives CDR1 MNHNS, CDR2 SASEGT. V was trimmed by 5 bases and J by 0 bases, leaving 10 bases between them.

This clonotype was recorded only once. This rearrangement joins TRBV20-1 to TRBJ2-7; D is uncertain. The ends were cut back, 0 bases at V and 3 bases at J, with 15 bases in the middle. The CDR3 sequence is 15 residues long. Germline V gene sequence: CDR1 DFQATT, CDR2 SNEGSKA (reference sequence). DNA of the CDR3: TGCAGTGCTAGAGATGCACGACTTCTAAACTACGAGCAGTACTTC. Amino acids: CSARDARLLNYEQYF.

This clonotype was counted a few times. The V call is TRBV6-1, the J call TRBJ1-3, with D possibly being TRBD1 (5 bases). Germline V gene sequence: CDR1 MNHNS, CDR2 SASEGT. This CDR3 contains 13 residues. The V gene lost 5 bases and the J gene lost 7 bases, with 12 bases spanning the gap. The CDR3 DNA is TGTGCCAGCAGTCTTCCGGGGGAGAACACCATATATTTT. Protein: CASSLPGENTIYF.

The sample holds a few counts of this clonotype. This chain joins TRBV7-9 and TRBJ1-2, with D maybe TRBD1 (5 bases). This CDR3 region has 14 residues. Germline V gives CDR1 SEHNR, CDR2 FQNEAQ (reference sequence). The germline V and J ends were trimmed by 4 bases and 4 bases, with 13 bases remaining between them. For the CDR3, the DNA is TGTGCCAGCAGCTCGGGACGGCAAATCTATGGCTACACCTTC. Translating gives CASSSGRQIYGYTF.

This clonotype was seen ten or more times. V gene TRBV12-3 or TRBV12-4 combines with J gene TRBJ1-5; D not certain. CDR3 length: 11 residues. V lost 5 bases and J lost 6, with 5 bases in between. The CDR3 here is CASSGGQPQHF. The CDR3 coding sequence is TGTGCCAGCAGTGGTGGTCAGCCCCAGCATTTT.

The CDR3 protein is CASSPFMGRVETQYF. DNA for the CDR3: TGCGCCAGCAGCCCTTTCATGGGGAGGGTCGAGACCCAGTACTTC. This chain connects TRBV5-1 to TRBJ2-5; 7 bases line up with TRBD2. Germline CDR1 reads SGHRS; CDR2 reads YFSETQ. J gave up 5 bases and V 4 bases, and 11 bases lay outside the gene matches. This CDR3 has 15 amino acids.

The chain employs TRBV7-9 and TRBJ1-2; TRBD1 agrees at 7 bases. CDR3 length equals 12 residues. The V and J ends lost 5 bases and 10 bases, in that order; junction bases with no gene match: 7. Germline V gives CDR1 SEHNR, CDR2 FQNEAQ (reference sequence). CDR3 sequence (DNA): TGTGCCAGCAGCCCTACAGGGGAGTACTACACCTTC. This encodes CASSPTGEYYTF.

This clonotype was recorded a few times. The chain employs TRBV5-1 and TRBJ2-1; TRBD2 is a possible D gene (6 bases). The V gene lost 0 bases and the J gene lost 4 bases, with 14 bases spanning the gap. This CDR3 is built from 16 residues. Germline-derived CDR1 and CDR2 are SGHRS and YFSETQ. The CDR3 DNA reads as TGCGCCAGCAGCTTGGCCGGGACTGACGGATACAATGAGCAGTTCTTC. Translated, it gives CASSLAGTDGYNEQFF.

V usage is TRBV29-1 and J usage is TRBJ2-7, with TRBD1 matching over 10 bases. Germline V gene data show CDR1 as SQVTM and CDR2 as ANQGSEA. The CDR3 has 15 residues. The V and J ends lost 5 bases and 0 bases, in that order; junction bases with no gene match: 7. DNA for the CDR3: TGCAGCGTTATTATCCGGGACAGGGGCTCCTACGAGCAGTACTTC. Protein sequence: CSVIIRDRGSYEQYF.

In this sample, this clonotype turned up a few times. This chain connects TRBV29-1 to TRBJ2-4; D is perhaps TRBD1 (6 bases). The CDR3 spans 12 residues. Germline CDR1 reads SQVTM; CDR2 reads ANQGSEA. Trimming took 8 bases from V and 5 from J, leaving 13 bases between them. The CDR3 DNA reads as TGCAGCTTCGAGGGGGTTGAAAACATTCAGTACTTC. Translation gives CSFEGVENIQYF.

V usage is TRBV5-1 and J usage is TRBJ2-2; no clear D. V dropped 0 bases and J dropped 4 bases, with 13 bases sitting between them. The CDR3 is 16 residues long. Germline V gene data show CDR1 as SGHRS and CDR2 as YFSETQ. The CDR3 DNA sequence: TGCGCCAGCAGCTTGGTACACGCCCCGAGCACCGGGGAGCTGTTTTTT. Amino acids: CASSLVHAPSTGELFF.

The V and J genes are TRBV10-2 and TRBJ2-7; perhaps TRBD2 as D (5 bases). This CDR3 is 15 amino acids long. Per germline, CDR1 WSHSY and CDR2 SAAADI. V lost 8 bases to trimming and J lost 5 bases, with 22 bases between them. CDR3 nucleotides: TGCGCCAGCGGACCCCGGGGTAGGGAGAGCCACGAGCAGTACTTC. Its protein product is CASGPRGRESHEQYF.

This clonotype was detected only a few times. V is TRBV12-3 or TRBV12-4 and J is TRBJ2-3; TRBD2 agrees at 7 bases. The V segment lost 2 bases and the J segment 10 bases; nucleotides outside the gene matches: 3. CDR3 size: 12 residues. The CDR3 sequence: CASSLWGGSQYF. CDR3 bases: TGTGCCAGCAGTTTATGGGGGGGGTCGCAGTATTTT.

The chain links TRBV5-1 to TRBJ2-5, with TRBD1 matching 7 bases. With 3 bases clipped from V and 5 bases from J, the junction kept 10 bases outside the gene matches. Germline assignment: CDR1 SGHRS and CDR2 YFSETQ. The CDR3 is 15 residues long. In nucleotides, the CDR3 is TGCGCCAGCAGCTCAACGGGACAGAGGGGTGAGACCCAGTACTTC. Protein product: CASSSTGQRGETQYF.

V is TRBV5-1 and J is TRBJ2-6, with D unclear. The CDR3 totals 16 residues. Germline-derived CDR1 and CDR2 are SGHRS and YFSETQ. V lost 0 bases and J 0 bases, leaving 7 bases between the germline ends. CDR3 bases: TGCGCCAGCAGCTTGGTCGCGTCCTCTGGGGCCAACGTCCTGACTTTC. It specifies CASSLVASSGANVLTF.

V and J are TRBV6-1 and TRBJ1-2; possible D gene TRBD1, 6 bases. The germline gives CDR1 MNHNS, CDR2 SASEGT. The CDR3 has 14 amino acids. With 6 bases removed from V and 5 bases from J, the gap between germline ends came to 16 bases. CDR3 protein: CASSAGAIRYGYTF. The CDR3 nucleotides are TGTGCCAGCAGCGCAGGGGCGATACGATATGGCTACACCTTC.

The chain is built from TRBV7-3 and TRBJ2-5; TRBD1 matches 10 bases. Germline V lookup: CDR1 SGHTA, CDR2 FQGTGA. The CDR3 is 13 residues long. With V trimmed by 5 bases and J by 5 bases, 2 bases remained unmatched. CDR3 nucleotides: TGTGCCAGCAGCCAGGGACAGGGGGAGACCCAGTACTTC. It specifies CASSQGQGETQYF.

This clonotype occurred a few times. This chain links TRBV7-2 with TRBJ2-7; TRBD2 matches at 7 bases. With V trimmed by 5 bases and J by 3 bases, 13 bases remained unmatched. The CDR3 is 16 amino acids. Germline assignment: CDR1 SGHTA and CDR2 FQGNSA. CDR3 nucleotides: TGTGCCAGCAGCCCAAACCTAGCGGAAAGCTACTACGAGCAGTACTTC. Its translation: CASSPNLAESYYEQYF.

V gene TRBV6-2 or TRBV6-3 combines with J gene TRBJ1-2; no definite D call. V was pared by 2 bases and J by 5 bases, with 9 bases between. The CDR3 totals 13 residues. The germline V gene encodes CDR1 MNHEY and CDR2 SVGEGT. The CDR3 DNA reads TGTGCCAGCAGTTACCCGACACCTTATGGCTACACCTTC. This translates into CASSYPTPYGYTF.

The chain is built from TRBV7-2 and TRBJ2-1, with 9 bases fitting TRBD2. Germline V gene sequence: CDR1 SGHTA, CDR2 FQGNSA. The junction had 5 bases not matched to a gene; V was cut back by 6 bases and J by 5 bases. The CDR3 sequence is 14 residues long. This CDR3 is CASRGASGDNEQFF. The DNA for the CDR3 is TGTGCCAGCAGGGGGGCTAGCGGGGACAATGAGCAGTTCTTC.

The CDR3 loop reads CASSLAQGGYEAFF. CDR3 nucleotides: TGTGCCAGCAGCTTAGCGCAGGGAGGGTATGAAGCTTTCTTT. This chain connects TRBV7-3 to TRBJ1-1, with D possibly TRBD1 on 5 matching bases. V shed 2 bases and J shed 7 bases, with 14 bases lying between them. The CDR3 runs to 14 residues. Germline CDR1 reads SGHTA; CDR2 reads FQGTGA.

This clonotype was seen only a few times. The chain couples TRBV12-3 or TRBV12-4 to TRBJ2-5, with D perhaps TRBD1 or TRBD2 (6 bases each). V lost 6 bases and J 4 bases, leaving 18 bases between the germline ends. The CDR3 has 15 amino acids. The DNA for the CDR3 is TGTGCCAGCAGCCTCCTGGGGGCCGGGGGAGAGACCCAGTACTTC. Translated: CASSLLGAGGETQYF.

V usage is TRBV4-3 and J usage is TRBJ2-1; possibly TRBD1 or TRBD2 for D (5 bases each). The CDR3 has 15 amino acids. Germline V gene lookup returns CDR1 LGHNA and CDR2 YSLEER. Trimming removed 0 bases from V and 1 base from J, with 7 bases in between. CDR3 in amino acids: CASSQEEGSYNEQFF. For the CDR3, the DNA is TGCGCCAGCAGCCAAGAAGAGGGGTCCTACAATGAGCAGTTCTTC.

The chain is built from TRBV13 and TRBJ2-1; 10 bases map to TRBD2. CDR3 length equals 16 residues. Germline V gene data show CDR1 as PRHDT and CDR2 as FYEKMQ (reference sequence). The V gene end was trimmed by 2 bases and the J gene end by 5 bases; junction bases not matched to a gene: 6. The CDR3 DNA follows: TGTGCCAGCAGCTTATGGTGGACTAGCGGAAACAATGAGCAGTTCTTC. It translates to CASSLWWTSGNNEQFF. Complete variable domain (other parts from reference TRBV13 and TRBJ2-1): AAGVIQSPRHLIKEKRETATLKCYPIPRHDTVYWYQQGPGQDPQFLISFYEKMQSDKGSIPDRFSAQQFSDYHSELNMSSLELGDSALYFCASSLWWTSGNNEQFFGPGTRLTVL.

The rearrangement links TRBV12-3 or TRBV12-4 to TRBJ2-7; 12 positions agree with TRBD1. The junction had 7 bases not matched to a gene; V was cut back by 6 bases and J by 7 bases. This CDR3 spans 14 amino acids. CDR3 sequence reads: CASSKPGQGAEQYF. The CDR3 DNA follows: TGTGCCAGCAGCAAACCGGGACAGGGGGCTGAGCAGTACTTC.

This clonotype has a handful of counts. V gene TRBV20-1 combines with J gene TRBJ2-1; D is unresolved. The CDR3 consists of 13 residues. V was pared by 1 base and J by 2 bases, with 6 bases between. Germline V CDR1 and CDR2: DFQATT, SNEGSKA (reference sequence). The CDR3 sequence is CSARVSPYNEQFF. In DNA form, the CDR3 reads TGCAGTGCTAGAGTATCTCCCTACAATGAGCAGTTCTTC.

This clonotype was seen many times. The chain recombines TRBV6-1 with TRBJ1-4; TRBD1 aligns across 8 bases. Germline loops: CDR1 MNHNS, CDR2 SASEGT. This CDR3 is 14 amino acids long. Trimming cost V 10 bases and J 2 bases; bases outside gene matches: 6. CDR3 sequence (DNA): TGTGCCACCAGGGGGCCGGATACTAATGAAAAACTGTTTTTT. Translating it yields CATRGPDTNEKLFF.